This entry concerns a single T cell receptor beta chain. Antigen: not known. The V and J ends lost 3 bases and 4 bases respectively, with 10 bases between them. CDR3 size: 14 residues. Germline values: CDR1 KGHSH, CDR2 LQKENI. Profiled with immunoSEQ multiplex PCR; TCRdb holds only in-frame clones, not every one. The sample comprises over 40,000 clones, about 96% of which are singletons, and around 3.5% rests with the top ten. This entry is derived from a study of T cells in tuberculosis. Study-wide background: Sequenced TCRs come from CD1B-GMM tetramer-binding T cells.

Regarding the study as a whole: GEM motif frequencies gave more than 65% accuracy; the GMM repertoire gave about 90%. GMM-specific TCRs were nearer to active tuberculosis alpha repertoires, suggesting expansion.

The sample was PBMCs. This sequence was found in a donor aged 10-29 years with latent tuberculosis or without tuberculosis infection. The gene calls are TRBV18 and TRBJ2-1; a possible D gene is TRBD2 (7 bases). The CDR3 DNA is TGTGCCAGCTCACCGGGAGGGGGGTACAATGAGCAGTTCTTC. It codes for CASSPGGGYNEQFF.